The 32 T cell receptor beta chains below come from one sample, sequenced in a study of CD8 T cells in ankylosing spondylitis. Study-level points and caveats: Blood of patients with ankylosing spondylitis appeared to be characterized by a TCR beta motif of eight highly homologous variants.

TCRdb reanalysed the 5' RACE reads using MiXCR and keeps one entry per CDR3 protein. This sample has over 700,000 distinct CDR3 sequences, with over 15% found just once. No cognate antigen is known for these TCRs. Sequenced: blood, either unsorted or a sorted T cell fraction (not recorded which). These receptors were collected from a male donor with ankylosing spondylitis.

CDR3 nucleotides: TGTGCCAGCAGCCAAGAAGTACGGGGTCGGACTGAAGCTTTCTTT. This translates into CASSQEVRGRTEAFF. This sequence joins TRBV14 and TRBJ1-1; D gene ambiguous. Trimming pared 0 bases from V and 5 bases from J, leaving 13 bases between. The CDR3 covers 15 residues. Germline CDR1 reads SGHDN; CDR2 reads FVKESK.

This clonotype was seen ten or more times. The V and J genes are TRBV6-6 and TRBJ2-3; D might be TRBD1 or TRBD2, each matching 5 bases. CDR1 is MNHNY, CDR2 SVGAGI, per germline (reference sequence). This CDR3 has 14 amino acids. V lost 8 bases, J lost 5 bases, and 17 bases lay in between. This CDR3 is CASSGTGHRDTQYF. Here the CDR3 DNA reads TGTGCCAGCTCCGGGACCGGACACAGAGATACGCAGTATTTT.

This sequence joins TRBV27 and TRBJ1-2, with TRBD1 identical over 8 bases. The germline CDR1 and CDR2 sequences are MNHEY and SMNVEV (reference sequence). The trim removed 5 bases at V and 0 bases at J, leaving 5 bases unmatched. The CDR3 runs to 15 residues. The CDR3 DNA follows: TGTGCCAGCAGTCAAGGACAGGGCCCTAACTATGGCTACACCTTC. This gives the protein CASSQGQGPNYGYTF.

The DNA for the CDR3 is TGCAGTGCTAGTGGGACAACAAGCACAGATACGCAGTATTTT. It codes for CSASGTTSTDTQYF. The gene calls are TRBV20-1 and TRBJ2-3; D possibly corresponds to TRBD1 (6 bases). V was clipped by 3 bases and J by 0 bases, with 10 bases between them. The CDR3 runs 14 residues. CDR1 is DFQATT, CDR2 SNEGSKA, per germline (reference sequence).

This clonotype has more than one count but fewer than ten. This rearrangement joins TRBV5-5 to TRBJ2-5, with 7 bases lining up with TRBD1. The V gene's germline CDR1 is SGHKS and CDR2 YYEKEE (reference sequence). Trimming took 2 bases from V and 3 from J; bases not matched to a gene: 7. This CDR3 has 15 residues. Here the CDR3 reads CASSFLGQAEETQYF. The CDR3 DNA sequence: TGTGCCAGCAGCTTTTTAGGACAGGCCGAAGAGACCCAGTACTTC. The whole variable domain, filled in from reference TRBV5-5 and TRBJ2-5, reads DAGVTQSPTHLIKTRGQQVTLRCSPISGHKSVSWYQQVLGQGPQFIFQYYEKEERGRGNFPDRFSARQFPNYSSELNVNALLLGDSALYLCASSFLGQAEETQYFGPGTRLLVL.

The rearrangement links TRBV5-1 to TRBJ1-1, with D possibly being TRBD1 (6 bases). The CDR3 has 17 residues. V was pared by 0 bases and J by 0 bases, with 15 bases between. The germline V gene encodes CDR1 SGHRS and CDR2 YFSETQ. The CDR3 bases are TGCGCCAGCAGCTTGGTAGGGACGGGGGCCATGAACACTGAAGCTTTCTTT. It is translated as CASSLVGTGAMNTEAFF.

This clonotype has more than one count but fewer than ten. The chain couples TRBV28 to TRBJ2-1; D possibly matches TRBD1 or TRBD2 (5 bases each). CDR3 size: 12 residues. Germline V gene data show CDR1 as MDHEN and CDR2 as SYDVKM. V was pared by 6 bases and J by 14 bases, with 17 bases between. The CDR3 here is CASRDPGPDEFF. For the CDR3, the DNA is TGTGCCAGCAGGGACCCGGGACCCGATGAGTTCTTC.

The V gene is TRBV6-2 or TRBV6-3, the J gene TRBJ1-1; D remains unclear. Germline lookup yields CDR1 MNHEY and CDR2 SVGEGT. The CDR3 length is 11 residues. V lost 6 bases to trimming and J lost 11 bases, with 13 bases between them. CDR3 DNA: TGTGCCAGCAGCCCGGGGTGGAGGGCTTTCTTT. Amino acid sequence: CASSPGWRAFF.

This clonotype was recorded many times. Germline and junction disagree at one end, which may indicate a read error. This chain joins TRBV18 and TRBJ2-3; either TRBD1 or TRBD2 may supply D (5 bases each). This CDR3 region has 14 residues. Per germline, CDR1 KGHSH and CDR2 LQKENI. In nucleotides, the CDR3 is TGTGCCAGCGCACCGGGACGTAGCACAGATACGCAGTATTTT. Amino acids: CASAPGRSTDTQYF.

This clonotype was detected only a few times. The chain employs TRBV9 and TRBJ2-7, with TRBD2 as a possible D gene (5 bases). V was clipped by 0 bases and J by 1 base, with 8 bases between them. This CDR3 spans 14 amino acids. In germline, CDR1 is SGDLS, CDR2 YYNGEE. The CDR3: CASSVDPGSYEQYF. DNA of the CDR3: TGTGCCAGCAGCGTAGATCCGGGGTCCTACGAGCAGTACTTC.

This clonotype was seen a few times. The CDR3: CSVEGQVFQPQHF. The CDR3, as DNA: TGCAGCGTTGAGGGACAGGTGTTTCAGCCCCAGCATTTT. This chain links TRBV29-1 with TRBJ1-5; 8 positions match TRBD1. Unmatched junction bases numbered 4, after V lost 3 bases and J lost 6 bases. Germline-derived CDR1 and CDR2 are SQVTM and ANQGSEA. The CDR3 spans 13 residues.

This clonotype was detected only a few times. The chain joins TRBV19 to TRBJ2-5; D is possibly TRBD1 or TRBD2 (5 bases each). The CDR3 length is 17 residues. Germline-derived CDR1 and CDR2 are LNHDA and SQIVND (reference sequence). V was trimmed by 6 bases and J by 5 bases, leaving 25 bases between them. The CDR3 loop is CASRDKGTRTVGETQYF. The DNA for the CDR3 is TGTGCCAGTAGGGACAAAGGGACCCGAACAGTAGGGGAGACCCAGTACTTC. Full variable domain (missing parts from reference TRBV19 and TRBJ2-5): DGGITQSPKYLFRKEGQNVTLSCEQNLNHDAMYWYRQDPGQGLRLIYYSQIVNDFQKGDIAEGYSVSREKKESFPLTVTSAQKNPTAFYLCASRDKGTRTVGETQYFGPGTRLLVL.

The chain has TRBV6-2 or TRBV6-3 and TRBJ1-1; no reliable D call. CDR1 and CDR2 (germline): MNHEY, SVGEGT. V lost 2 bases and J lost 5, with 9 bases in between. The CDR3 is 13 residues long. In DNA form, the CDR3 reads TGTGCCAGCAGTTACAGTACGGGGACTGAAGCTTTCTTT. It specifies CASSYSTGTEAFF.

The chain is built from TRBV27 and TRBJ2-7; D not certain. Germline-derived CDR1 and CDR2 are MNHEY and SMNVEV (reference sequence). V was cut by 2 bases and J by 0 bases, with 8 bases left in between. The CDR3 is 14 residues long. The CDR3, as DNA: TGTGCCAGCAGTTTAACAGATATCTCCTACGAGCAGTACTTC. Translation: CASSLTDISYEQYF.

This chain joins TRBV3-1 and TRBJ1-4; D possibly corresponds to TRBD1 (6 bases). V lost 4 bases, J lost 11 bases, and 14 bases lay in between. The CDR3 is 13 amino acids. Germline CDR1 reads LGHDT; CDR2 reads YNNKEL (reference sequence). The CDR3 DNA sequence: TGTGCCAGCAGCCCCTCGGGGGGGGCTAAACTGTTTTTT. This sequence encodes CASSPSGGAKLFF.

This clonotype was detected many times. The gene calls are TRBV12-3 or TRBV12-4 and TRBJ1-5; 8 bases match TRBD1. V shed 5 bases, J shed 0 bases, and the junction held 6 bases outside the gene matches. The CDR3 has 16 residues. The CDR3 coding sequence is TGTGCCAGCAGTCCTCGGACAGGGCTTAGCAATCAGCCCCAGCATTTT. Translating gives CASSPRTGLSNQPQHF.

CDR3 DNA: TGTGCCAGCAGCGCTAGGTCCCTTCTAGCGGGGCCCCCCTCCTACAATGAGCAGTTCTTC. Translated, it gives CASSARSLLAGPPSYNEQFF. This chain joins TRBV7-7 and TRBJ2-1; 9 nucleotides line up with TRBD2. CDR1 is SSHAT and CDR2 is FNYEAQ in the germline V gene (reference sequence). V was pared by 5 bases and J by 0 bases, with 17 bases of the junction left unmatched. This CDR3 is 20 amino acids long.

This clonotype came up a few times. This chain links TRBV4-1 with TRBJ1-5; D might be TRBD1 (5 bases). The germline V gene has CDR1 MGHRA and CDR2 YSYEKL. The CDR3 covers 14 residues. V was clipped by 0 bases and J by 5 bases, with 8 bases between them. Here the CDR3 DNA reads TGCGCCAGCAGCCAAGAACCCAGGGATCAGCCCCAGCATTTT. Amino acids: CASSQEPRDQPQHF.

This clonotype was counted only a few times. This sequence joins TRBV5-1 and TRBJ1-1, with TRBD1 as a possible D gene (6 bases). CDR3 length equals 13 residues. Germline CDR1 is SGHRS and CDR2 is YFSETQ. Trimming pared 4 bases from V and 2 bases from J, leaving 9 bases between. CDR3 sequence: CASSRDINTEAFF. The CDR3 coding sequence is TGCGCCAGCAGCCGGGACATCAACACTGAAGCTTTCTTT. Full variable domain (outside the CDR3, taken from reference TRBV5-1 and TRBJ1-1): KAGVTQTPRYLIKTRGQQVTLSCSPISGHRSVSWYQQTPGQGLQFLFEYFSETQRNKGNFPGRFSGRQFSNSRSEMNVSTLELGDSALYLCASSRDINTEAFFGQGTRLTVV.

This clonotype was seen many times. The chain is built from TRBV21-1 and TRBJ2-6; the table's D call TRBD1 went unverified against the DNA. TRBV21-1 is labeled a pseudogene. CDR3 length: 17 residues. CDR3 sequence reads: CASILGQTNSGANVLTF. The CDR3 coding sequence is TGTGCCAGCATCCTTGGACAGACCAACTCTGGGGCCAACGTCCTGACTTTC.

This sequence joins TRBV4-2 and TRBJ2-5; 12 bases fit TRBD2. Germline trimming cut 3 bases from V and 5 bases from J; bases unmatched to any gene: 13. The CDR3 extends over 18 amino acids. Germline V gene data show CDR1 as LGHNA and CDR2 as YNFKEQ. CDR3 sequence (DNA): TGTGCCAGCAGCCAGGTGGGACTAGCGGGTCGGAAACGGGAGACCCAGTACTTC. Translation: CASSQVGLAGRKRETQYF.

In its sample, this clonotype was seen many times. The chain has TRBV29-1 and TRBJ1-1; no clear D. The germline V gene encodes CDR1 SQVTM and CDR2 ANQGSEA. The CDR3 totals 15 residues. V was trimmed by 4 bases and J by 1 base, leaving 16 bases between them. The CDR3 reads CSVAGVWGKNTEAFF. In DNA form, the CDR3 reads TGCAGCGTTGCCGGGGTATGGGGAAAGAACACTGAAGCTTTCTTT.

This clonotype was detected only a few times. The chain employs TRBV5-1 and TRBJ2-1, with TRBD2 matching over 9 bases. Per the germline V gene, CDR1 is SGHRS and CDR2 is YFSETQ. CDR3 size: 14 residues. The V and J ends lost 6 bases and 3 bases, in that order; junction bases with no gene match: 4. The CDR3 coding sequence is TGCGCCAGCATGCCTAGCGGGGTCTACAATGAGCAGTTCTTC. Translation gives CASMPSGVYNEQFF. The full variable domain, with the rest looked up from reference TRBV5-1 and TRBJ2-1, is KAGVTQTPRYLIKTRGQQVTLSCSPISGHRSVSWYQQTPGQGLQFLFEYFSETQRNKGNFPGRFSGRQFSNSRSEMNVSTLELGDSALYLCASMPSGVYNEQFFGPGTRLTVL.

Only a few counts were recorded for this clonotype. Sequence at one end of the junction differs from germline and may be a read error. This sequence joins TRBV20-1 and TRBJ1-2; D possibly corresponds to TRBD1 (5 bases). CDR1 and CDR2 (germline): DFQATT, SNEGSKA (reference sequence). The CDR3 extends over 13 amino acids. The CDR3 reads CSAATRGDYGYTF. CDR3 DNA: TGCAGTGCCGCGACGAGGGGAGACTATGGCTACACTTTC.

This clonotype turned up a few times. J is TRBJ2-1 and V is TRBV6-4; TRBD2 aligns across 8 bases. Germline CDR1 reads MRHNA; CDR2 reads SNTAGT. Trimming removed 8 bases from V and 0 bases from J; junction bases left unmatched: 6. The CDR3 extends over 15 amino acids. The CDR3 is CASGGSGSSYNEQFF. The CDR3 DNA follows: TGTGCCAGCGGGGGCAGCGGGAGCTCCTACAATGAGCAGTTCTTC.

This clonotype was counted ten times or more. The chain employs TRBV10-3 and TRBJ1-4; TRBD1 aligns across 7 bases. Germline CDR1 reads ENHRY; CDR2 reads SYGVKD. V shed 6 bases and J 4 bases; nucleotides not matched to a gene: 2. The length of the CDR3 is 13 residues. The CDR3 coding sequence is TGTGCCATCAGCACAGGGGTTAATGAAAAACTGTTTTTT. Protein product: CAISTGVNEKLFF.

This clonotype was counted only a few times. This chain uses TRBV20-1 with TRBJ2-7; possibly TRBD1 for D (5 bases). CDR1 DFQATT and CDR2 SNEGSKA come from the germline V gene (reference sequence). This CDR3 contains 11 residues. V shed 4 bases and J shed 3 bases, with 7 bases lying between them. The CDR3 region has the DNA TGCAGTGCTACCCAGGGCTACGAGCAGTACTTC. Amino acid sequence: CSATQGYEQYF.

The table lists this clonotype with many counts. For the CDR3, the DNA is TGCAGTGCTAGAAATCCGGGACAGGGGTTTGCCGAGCAGTACTTC. As protein: CSARNPGQGFAEQYF. The V gene is TRBV20-1, the J gene TRBJ2-7, with TRBD1 matching over 10 bases. The germline CDR1 and CDR2 sequences are DFQATT and SNEGSKA (reference sequence). V lost 2 bases and J lost 6; bases outside the gene matches: 10. The CDR3 contains 15 residues.

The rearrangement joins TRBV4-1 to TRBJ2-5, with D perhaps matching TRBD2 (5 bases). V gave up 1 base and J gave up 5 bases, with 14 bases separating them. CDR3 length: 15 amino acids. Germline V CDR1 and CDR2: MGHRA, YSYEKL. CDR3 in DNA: TGCGCCAGCAGCCAAGTGCTAGCCCAGGTGGAGACCCAGTACTTC. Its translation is CASSQVLAQVETQYF.

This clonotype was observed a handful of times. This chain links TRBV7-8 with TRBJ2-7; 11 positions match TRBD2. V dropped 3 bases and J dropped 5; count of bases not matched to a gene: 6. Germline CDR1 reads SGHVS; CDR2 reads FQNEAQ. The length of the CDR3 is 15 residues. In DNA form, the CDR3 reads TGTGCCAGCAGCTTTCCGGGACTAGCGGCAGACGAGCAGTACTTC. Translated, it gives CASSFPGLAADEQYF.

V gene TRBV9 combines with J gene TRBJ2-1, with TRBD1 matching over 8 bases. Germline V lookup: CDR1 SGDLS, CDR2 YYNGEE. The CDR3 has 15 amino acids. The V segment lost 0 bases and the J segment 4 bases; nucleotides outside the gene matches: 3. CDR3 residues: CASSVDGDRYNEQFF. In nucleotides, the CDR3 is TGTGCCAGCAGCGTAGACGGGGACAGGTACAATGAGCAGTTCTTC.

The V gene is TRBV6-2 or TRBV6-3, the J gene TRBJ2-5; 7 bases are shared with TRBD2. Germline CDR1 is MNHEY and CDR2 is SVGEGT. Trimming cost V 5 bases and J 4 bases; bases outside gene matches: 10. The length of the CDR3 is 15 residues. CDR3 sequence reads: CASSPPAAGAETQYF. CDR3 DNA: TGTGCCAGCAGTCCTCCAGCGGCGGGAGCAGAGACCCAGTACTTC.